This T cell receptor (beta chain) was captured by sequencing in a study of cytomegalovirus exposure and HLA in healthy donors. A multiplex PCR was run with 60 Vbeta primers and 13 Jbeta primers. Measured with immunoSEQ multiplex PCR; TCRdb has only the in-frame clones, and not every one. Altogether around 120,000 clones are present, around 76% being singletons, with the ten largest covering more than 15%. Healthy individuals who donated bone marrow served as the donors. Sampled while nominally healthy, donors likely had unrecorded immune exposures. Whole-study results and caveats: It was shown in a later analysis that HLA-associated TCR beta chains were more clonally expanded than other, equally common chains. What TCR beta sequences reportedly achieved was accurate prediction of HLA-A and HLA-B alleles in most subjects.

From germline, CDR1 is LNHDA and CDR2 SQIVND (reference sequence). The ends were cut back, 4 bases at V and 1 base at J, with 17 bases in the middle. The CDR3 consists of 17 residues. Concerning this clone: The antigen is unknown.

This sequence joins TRBV19 and TRBJ1-5, with D possibly matching TRBD1 (5 bases). The source of this sequence is a man aged 45-65 years in good health and CMV-seropositive. Material for sequencing was PBMCs. CDR3 in DNA: TGTGCCAGTAGTACCCTAGGGAGCGGGGGAAGCAATCAGCCCCAGCATTTT. Its translation is CASSTLGSGGSNQPQHF.